Below are 14 T cell receptor beta chains sequenced from a single sample in a study of blood T cell repertoires in COVID-19. Clones were read by immunoSEQ multiplex PCR, and TCRdb kept only the in-frame ones, dropping some. The data show 150,000 to 200,000 clones, with 89% seen just once and under 0.85% held by the top ten. Sequenced input: PBMCs or T cells enriched from blood (not recorded which). The receptors stem from a woman under 30 who had recovered from COVID-19.

The genes are TRBV9 and TRBJ1-5; no definite D call. Trimming removed 5 bases at V and 3 bases at J, with 12 bases between. This CDR3 is 14 amino acids long. The germline V gene has CDR1 SGDLS and CDR2 YYNGEE. In DNA form, the CDR3 reads TGTGCCAGCAGTAATCCGGGAGACAATCAGCCCCAGCATTTT. Encoded protein: CASSNPGDNQPQHF.

This chain joins TRBV28 and TRBJ1-5, with D hard to call. Germline CDR1 and CDR2: MDHEN and SYDVKM. Trimming left V 6 bases short and J 2 bases short, with 14 bases between. CDR3 length: 15 residues. The DNA of the CDR3 is TGTGCCAGCAGAAAGACGATGGGCGGCAATCAGCCCCAGCATTTT. Its protein product is CASRKTMGGNQPQHF. Full variable domain (outside the CDR3, taken from reference TRBV28 and TRBJ1-5): DVKVTQSSRYLVKRTGEKVFLECVQDMDHENMFWYRQDPGLGLRLIYFSYDVKMKEKGDIPEGYSVSREKKERFSLILESASTNQTSMYLCASRKTMGGNQPQHFGDGTRLSIL.

The chain links TRBV4-3 to TRBJ1-5, with D unresolved. V was trimmed by 2 bases and J by 3 bases, leaving 14 bases between them. This CDR3 region has 16 residues. Germline V lookup: CDR1 LGHNA, CDR2 YSLEER. CDR3 nucleotide sequence: TGCGCCAGCAGCCAATCTCGAGCTGATCACAATCAGCCCCAGCATTTT. Translated: CASSQSRADHNQPQHF.

The V call is TRBV19, the J call TRBJ2-7, with a possible D match to TRBD2 (5 bases). The V end was cut by 3 bases, the J end by 9 bases, with 18 bases between. CDR3 length equals 14 residues. CDR1 LNHDA and CDR2 SQIVND come from the germline V gene (reference sequence). CDR3 loop: CASSILGVSGGQYF. CDR3 DNA sequence: TGTGCCAGTAGTATTTTAGGCGTCTCTGGAGGGCAGTACTTC.

The chain is built from TRBV3-1 (or the pseudogene TRBV3-2) and TRBJ2-6; D ambiguous. The germline V and J ends were trimmed by 4 bases and 0 bases, with 4 bases remaining between them. Germline assignment: CDR1 LGHDT and CDR2 YNNKEL (reference sequence). This CDR3 spans 14 amino acids. For the CDR3, the DNA is TGTGCCAGCAGCCCTTTCTCTGGGGCCAACGTCCTGACTTTC. It codes for CASSPFSGANVLTF.

The V gene is TRBV28, the J gene TRBJ2-5; possibly TRBD2 for D (7 bases). The CDR3 consists of 16 residues. V was shortened by 3 bases and J by 4 bases, with 18 bases between the two germline ends. Germline lookup yields CDR1 MDHEN and CDR2 SYDVKM. In nucleotides, the CDR3 is TGTGCCAGCAGTTTCAGCGGTTGGGGGGGCGGAGAGACCCAGTACTTC. It is translated as CASSFSGWGGGETQYF. Combining the CDR3 with reference TRBV28 and TRBJ2-5 gives the whole variable domain DVKVTQSSRYLVKRTGEKVFLECVQDMDHENMFWYRQDPGLGLRLIYFSYDVKMKEKGDIPEGYSVSREKKERFSLILESASTNQTSMYLCASSFSGWGGGETQYFGPGTRLLVL.

The rearrangement joins TRBV19 to TRBJ2-1; 7 bases match TRBD2. Germline V lookup: CDR1 LNHDA, CDR2 SQIVND (reference sequence). This CDR3 is built from 15 residues. J was trimmed by 2 bases and V by 9 bases; bases with no gene match: 10. This CDR3 reads CASMLVAGAYNEQFF. The CDR3, as DNA: TGTGCCAGCATGTTAGTAGCGGGTGCCTACAATGAGCAGTTCTTC.

V and J are TRBV18 and TRBJ2-5; D perhaps matches TRBD1 (5 bases). CDR3 length equals 15 residues. Between the trimmed V and J ends, which lost 0 bases and 5 bases, there was a span of 13 bases. Per the germline V gene, CDR1 is KGHSH and CDR2 is LQKENI. The CDR3 region has the DNA TGTGCCAGCTCACCACCTGATGGGGCGAGGGAGACCCAGTACTTC. Residues: CASSPPDGARETQYF.

The chain couples TRBV6-5 to TRBJ1-2, with D maybe TRBD1 (5 bases). The CDR3 is 14 amino acids. Germline loops: CDR1 MNHEY, CDR2 SVGAGI. Between the trimmed V and J ends, which lost 3 bases and 4 bases, there was a span of 12 bases. CDR3 protein: CASSYQWQGYGYTF. CDR3 DNA: TGTGCCAGCAGTTATCAGTGGCAGGGCTATGGCTACACCTTC.

The chain combines TRBV28 with TRBJ2-1; 8 positions match TRBD1. Germline V gene sequence: CDR1 MDHEN, CDR2 SYDVKM. The CDR3 is made up of 16 amino acids. The trim removed 7 bases at V and 6 bases at J, leaving 14 bases unmatched. The CDR3 coding sequence is TGTGCCAGCACCCTTTTAGGACAGGGCCCTCGCAATGAGCAGTTCTTC. Translated: CASTLLGQGPRNEQFF.

The rearrangement joins TRBV6-2 or TRBV6-3 to TRBJ2-7; possible D gene TRBD1, 6 bases. The CDR3 covers 18 residues. Germline values: CDR1 MNHEY, CDR2 SVGEGT. V was pared by 0 bases and J by 5 bases, with 23 bases between. CDR3 bases: TGTGCCAGCAGTTACTCGGCAGGACACAGGGACCTACGGGACGAGCAGTACTTC. Translated: CASSYSAGHRDLRDEQYF.

The chain links TRBV6-1 to TRBJ1-5; perhaps TRBD1 as D (6 bases). The germline V gene has CDR1 MNHNS and CDR2 SASEGT. The V gene lost 4 bases and the J gene lost 4 bases, with 26 bases spanning the gap. CDR3 length: 19 amino acids. CDR3 coding DNA: TGTGCCAGCAGTGGGACCTTATCGTGGGGACAACCACCGAATCAGCCCCAGCATTTT. Its protein product is CASSGTLSWGQPPNQPQHF.

The gene calls are TRBV28 and TRBJ1-2; TRBD1 agrees at 8 bases. CDR3 size: 16 residues. The ends lost 7 bases at V and 5 bases at J; junction bases unmatched: 15. Germline values: CDR1 MDHEN, CDR2 SYDVKM. The chain's CDR3 is CASTARGRSRRYGYTF. The CDR3 bases are TGTGCCAGCACCGCCAGGGGGCGATCCCGTAGGTATGGCTACACCTTC.

The V call is TRBV30, the J call TRBJ2-7, with 8 bases fitting TRBD1. CDR3 length: 16 amino acids. The junction had 14 bases not matched to a gene; V was cut back by 0 bases and J by 7 bases. The germline CDR1 and CDR2 sequences are GTSNPN and SVGIG (reference sequence). Here the CDR3 reads CAWSVGSDRGVGEQYF. CDR3 bases: TGTGCCTGGAGTGTGGGTAGCGACAGGGGTGTGGGAGAGCAGTACTTC. The complete variable domain, with remaining parts taken from reference TRBV30 and TRBJ2-7, reads SQTIHQWPATLVQPVGSPLSLECTVEGTSNPNLYWYRQAAGRGLQLLFYSVGIGQISSEVPQNLSASRPQDRQFILSSKKLLLSDSGFYLCAWSVGSDRGVGEQYFGPGTRLTVT.